Listed below are T cell receptor beta chains from one sample, sequenced in a study of CD8+ T cells in alopecia areata. Clones were read by immunoSEQ multiplex PCR, and TCRdb kept only the in-frame ones, dropping some. The sample lists around 98,000 clones, 40% to 55% occurring once. Material: CD4+ T cells sorted from blood. The receptors here all came from a human donor with alopecia areata. Both conserved end residues are part of each CDR3. A D gene is named only where the DNA matches it firmly. Rows may omit the clone size; those that give it use once, few, many or a size class.

abundance: .; j_gene: TRBJ2-7; d_gene: .; v_gene: TRBV30; CDR3nt: TGTGCCTGGAGTTCTAGCGCCCTGCCGCAGTACTTC; CDR3aa: CAWSSSALPQYF
abundance: .; j_gene: TRBJ2-5; d_gene: .; v_gene: TRBV2; CDR3nt: TGTGCCAGCAGCACACCTCTTGCGGGGTACCAAGAGACCCAGTACTTC; CDR3aa: CASSTPLAGYQETQYF
abundance: .; j_gene: TRBJ2-7; d_gene: TRBD2; v_gene: TRBV6-5; CDR3nt: TGTGCCAGCAGTTATTACGTCGGGAGGGGCTACGAGCAGTACTTC; CDR3aa: CASSYYVGRGYEQYF
abundance: .; j_gene: TRBJ2-2; d_gene: .; v_gene: TRBV29-1; CDR3nt: TGCAGCGTTATGGCGGGGCCGAACACCGGGGAGCTGTTTTTT; CDR3aa: CSVMAGPNTGELFF
abundance: .; j_gene: TRBJ2-5; d_gene: TRBD1; v_gene: TRBV7-6; CDR3nt: TGTGCCAGCAGCAGGGACAGTTGGGAGACCCAGTACTTC; CDR3aa: CASSRDSWETQYF
abundance: few; j_gene: TRBJ1-1; d_gene: .; v_gene: TRBV28; CDR3nt: TGTGCCAGCACTACGGGAACTGAAGCTTTCTTT; CDR3aa: CASTTGTEAFF
abundance: .; j_gene: TRBJ2-3; d_gene: .; v_gene: TRBV5-1; CDR3nt: TGCGCCAGCACCGCTAGGGGCGTCCTCACAGATACGCAGTATTTT; CDR3aa: CASTARGVLTDTQYF
abundance: few; j_gene: TRBJ2-7; d_gene: .; v_gene: TRBV5-1; CDR3nt: TGCGCCAGCAGCTTGGGGCAGGGGAACGGCGAGCAGTACTTC; CDR3aa: CASSLGQGNGEQYF
abundance: .; j_gene: TRBJ2-1; d_gene: .; v_gene: TRBV30; CDR3nt: TGTGCCTGGGGCCGGCGTGCAGCCTACAATGAGCAGTTCTTC; CDR3aa: CAWGRRAAYNEQFF
abundance: .; j_gene: TRBJ2-1; d_gene: .; v_gene: TRBV7-2; CDR3nt: TGTGCCAGCAGTTGGACGTCATCGGGAGCCCTCGAGGTTGAGCAGTTCTTC; CDR3aa: CASSWTSSGALEVEQFF
abundance: .; j_gene: TRBJ2-3; d_gene: TRBD2; v_gene: TRBV29-1; CDR3nt: TGCAGCGTTCGATCTAGCGGGAGCACAGATACGCAGTATTTT; CDR3aa: CSVRSSGSTDTQYF
abundance: few; j_gene: TRBJ2-7; d_gene: .; v_gene: TRBV20-1; CDR3nt: TGCAGTGCTAGAGAGAACTACGAGCAGTACTTC; CDR3aa: CSARENYEQYF
abundance: few; j_gene: TRBJ1-2; d_gene: TRBD1; v_gene: TRBV30; CDR3nt: TGTGCCTGGGCGGGACAGCTTAACTATGGCTACACCTTC; CDR3aa: CAWAGQLNYGYTF
abundance: few; j_gene: TRBJ2-2; d_gene: .; v_gene: TRBV19; CDR3nt: TGTGCCAGTAGTATTCGGGCGATCACCGGGGAGCTGTTTTTT; CDR3aa: CASSIRAITGELFF
abundance: .; j_gene: TRBJ2-4; d_gene: .; v_gene: TRBV11-2; CDR3nt: TGTGCCAGCAGCTTAGATCGAATTGGGGACATTCAGTACTTC; CDR3aa: CASSLDRIGDIQYF
abundance: .; j_gene: TRBJ2-7; d_gene: .; v_gene: TRBV30; CDR3nt: TGTGCCTGGAGTGGGTTGTACGAGCAGTACTTC; CDR3aa: CAWSGLYEQYF
abundance: few; j_gene: TRBJ2-3; d_gene: TRBD1; v_gene: TRBV19; CDR3nt: TGTGCCAGTACCGCAGGGACAGTCAAGGGTACGCAGTATTTT; CDR3aa: CASTAGTVKGTQYF
abundance: once; j_gene: TRBJ2-7; d_gene: TRBD1; v_gene: TRBV30; CDR3nt: TGTGCCTGGAGCCATTTCGGGGACAGGTCTCAGCAGTACTTC; CDR3aa: CAWSHFGDRSQQYF
abundance: few; j_gene: TRBJ2-3; d_gene: .; v_gene: TRBV12-1; CDR3nt: TGTGCCAGCAGCGCAACGGATACGCAGTATTTT; CDR3aa: CASSATDTQYF
abundance: .; j_gene: TRBJ1-2; d_gene: .; v_gene: TRBV20-1; CDR3nt: TGCAGTGCGAGACCCGCCAAGGGCTACACCTTC; CDR3aa: CSARPAKGYTF
abundance: .; j_gene: TRBJ2-5; d_gene: TRBD2; v_gene: TRBV29-1; CDR3nt: TGCAGCGGAGGGACTAGGGAGACCCAGTACTTC; CDR3aa: CSGGTRETQYF
abundance: few; j_gene: TRBJ1-4; d_gene: .; v_gene: TRBV4-3; CDR3nt: TGCGCCAGCAGCCAAAACCCGGGACATGTGAATGAAAAACTGTTTTTT; CDR3aa: CASSQNPGHVNEKLFF